This paragraph covers one T cell receptor beta chain sequence. Its target is not known. This sample is drawn from a study of cytomegalovirus exposure and HLA in healthy donors. In the study overall: The early release's HLA-typed donors yielded 65 million to 85 million unique TCRs.

Vbeta (60) and Jbeta (13) primers were used in the PCR. In the authors' workflow: There were around 77 million unique TCR beta chains by a later count, and approximately 11 million of them were shared. Using immunoSEQ multiplex PCR, the repertoire was profiled, and TCRdb retains in-frame clones only, with some absent. The V and J calls and clone size are taken from that table; D and trimming were inferred from the DNA. The data contain hundreds of thousands of clones, roughly 80% of them singletons. Findings and limits, study-wide: Researchers reported in a later analysis that common viral pathogens appeared linked to several top clusters. In a later analysis, TCR beta V- and J-gene trimming showed a link to a missense DCLRE1C variant.

Germline V CDR1 and CDR2: MNHEY, SVGAGI. The CDR3 has 13 residues. The V and J ends lost 2 bases and 1 base respectively, with 6 bases between them. The receptor comes from a young man in good health and CMV-seronegative. Source material: PBMCs. This sequence joins TRBV6-5 and TRBJ2-7, with D unresolved. The CDR3 reads CASSYKLSYEQYF. CDR3 sequence (DNA): TGTGCCAGCAGTTACAAATTATCCTACGAGCAGTACTTC.